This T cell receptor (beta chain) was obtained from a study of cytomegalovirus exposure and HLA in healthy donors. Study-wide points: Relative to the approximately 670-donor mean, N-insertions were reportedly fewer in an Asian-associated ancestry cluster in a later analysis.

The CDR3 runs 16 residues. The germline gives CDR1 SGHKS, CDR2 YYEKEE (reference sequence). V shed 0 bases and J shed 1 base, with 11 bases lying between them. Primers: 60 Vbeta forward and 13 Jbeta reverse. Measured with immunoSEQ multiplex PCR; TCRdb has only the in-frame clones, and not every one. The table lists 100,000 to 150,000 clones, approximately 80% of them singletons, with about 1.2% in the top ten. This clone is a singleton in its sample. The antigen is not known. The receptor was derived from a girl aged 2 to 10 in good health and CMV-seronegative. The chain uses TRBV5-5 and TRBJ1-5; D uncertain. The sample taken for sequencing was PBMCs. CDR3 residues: CASSLVQSPSNQPQHF. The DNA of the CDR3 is TGTGCCAGCAGCTTGGTACAGTCACCGAGCAATCAGCCCCAGCATTTT. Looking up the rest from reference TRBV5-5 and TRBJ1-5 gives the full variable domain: DAGVTQSPTHLIKTRGQQVTLRCSPISGHKSVSWYQQVLGQGPQFIFQYYEKEERGRGNFPDRFSARQFPNYSSELNVNALLLGDSALYLCASSLVQSPSNQPQHFGDGTRLSIL.